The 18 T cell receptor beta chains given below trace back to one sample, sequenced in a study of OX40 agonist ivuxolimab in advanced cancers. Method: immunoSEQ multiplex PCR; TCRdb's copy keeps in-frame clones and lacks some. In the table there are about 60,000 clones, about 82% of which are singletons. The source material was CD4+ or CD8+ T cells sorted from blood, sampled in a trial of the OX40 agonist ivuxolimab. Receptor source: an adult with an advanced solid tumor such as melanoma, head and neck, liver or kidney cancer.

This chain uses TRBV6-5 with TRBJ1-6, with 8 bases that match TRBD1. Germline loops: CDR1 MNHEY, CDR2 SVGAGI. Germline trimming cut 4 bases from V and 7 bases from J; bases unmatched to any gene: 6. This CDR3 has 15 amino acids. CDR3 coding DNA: TGTGCCAGCAGTTCCCTACAGGGGGTGAATTCACCCCTCCACTTT. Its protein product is CASSSLQGVNSPLHF.

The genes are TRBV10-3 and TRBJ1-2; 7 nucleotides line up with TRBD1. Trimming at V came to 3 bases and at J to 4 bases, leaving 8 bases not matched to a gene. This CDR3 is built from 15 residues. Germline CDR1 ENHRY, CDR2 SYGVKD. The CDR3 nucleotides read TGTGCCATCAGTGAACCTGACAGGGTTGGCTATGGCTACACCTTC. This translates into CAISEPDRVGYGYTF.

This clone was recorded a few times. The CDR3 loop is CASSLGRVTSYEQYF. The CDR3 nucleotides read TGTGCCAGCAGCCTAGGGCGGGTAACCTCCTACGAGCAGTACTTC. This sequence joins TRBV11-2 and TRBJ2-7; tentatively, D is TRBD2 (5 bases). Trimming removed 5 bases at V and 0 bases at J, with 14 bases between. CDR3 length equals 15 residues. Germline assignment: CDR1 SGHAT and CDR2 FQNNGV.

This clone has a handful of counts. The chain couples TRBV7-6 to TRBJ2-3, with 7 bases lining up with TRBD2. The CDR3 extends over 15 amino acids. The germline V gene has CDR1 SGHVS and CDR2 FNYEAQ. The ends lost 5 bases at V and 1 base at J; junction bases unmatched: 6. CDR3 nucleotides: TGTGCCAGCAGCCCGCGGGGGTGGGGCACAGATACGCAGTATTTT. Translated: CASSPRGWGTDTQYF. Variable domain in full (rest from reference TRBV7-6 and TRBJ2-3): GAGVSQSPRYKVTKRGQDVALRCDPISGHVSLYWYRQALGQGPEFLTYFNYEAQQDKSGLPNDRFSAERPEGSISTLTIQRTEQRDSAMYRCASSPRGWGTDTQYFGPGTRLTVL.

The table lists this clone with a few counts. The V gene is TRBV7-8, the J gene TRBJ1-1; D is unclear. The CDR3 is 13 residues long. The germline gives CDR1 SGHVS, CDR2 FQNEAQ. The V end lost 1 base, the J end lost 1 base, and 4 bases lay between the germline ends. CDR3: CASSLEGNTEAFF. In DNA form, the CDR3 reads TGTGCCAGCAGCTTAGAAGGGAACACTGAAGCTTTCTTT. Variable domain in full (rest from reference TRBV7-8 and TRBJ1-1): GAGVSQSPRYKVAKRGQDVALRCDPISGHVSLFWYQQALGQGPEFLTYFQNEAQLDKSGLPSDRFFAERPEGSVSTLKIQRTQQEDSAVYLCASSLEGNTEAFFGQGTRLTVV.

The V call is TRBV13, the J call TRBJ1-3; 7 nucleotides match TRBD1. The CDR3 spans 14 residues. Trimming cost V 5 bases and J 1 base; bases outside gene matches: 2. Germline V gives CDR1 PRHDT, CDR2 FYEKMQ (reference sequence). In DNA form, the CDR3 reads TGTGCCAGCAGCCGACAGGGATCTGGAAACACCATATATTTT. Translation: CASSRQGSGNTIYF. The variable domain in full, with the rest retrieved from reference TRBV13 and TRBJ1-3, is AAGVIQSPRHLIKEKRETATLKCYPIPRHDTVYWYQQGPGQDPQFLISFYEKMQSDKGSIPDRFSAQQFSDYHSELNMSSLELGDSALYFCASSRQGSGNTIYFGEGSWLTVV.

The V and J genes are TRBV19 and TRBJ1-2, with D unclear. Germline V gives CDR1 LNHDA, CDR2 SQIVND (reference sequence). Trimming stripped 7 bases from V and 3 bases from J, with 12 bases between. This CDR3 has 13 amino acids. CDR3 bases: TGTGCCAGTACCGCCGACGGATACTATGGCTACACCTTC. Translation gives CASTADGYYGYTF.

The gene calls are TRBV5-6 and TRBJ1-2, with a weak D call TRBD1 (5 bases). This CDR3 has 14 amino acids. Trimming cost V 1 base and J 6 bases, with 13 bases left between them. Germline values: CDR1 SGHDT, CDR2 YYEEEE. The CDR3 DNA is TGTGCCAGCAGCTTGCGTACGGGGGTGCATGGCTACACCTTC. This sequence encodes CASSLRTGVHGYTF.

CDR3 bases: TGTGCCAGTAAGGCTCAAGGTTACATGAACACTGAAGCTTTCTTT. It is translated as CASKAQGYMNTEAFF. J is TRBJ1-1 and V is TRBV19; unclear D gene. The CDR3 spans 15 residues. Trimming shortened V by 7 bases and J by 0 bases, and 15 bases separated the two germline ends. CDR1 and CDR2 (germline): LNHDA, SQIVND (reference sequence).

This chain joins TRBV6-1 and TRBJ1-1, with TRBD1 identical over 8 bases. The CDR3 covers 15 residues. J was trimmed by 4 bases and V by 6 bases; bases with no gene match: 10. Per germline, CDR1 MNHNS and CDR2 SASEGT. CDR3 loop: CASSRGRGVVTEAFF. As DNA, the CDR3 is TGTGCCAGCAGCAGGGGGCGCGGGGTAGTCACTGAAGCTTTCTTT.

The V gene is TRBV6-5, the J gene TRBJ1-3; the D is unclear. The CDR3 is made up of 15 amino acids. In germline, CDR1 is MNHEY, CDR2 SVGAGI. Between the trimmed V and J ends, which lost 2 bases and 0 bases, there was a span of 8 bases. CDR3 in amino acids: CASSYRPFSGNTIYF. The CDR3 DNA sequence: TGTGCCAGCAGTTACCGTCCTTTCTCTGGAAACACCATATATTTT.

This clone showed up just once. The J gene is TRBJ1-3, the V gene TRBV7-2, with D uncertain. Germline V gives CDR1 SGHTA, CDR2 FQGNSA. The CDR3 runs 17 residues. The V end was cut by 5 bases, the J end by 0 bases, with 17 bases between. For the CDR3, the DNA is TGTGCCAGCAGCCCAGCGACCCAGAGACCCTCTGGAAACACCATATATTTT. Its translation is CASSPATQRPSGNTIYF.

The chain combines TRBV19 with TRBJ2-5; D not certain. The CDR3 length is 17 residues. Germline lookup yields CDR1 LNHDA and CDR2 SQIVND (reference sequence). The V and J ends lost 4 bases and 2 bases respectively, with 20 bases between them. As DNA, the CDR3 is TGTGCCAGTAGTACATATTTTAAAGGCGGCAGGCAAGAGACCCAGTACTTC. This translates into CASSTYFKGGRQETQYF.

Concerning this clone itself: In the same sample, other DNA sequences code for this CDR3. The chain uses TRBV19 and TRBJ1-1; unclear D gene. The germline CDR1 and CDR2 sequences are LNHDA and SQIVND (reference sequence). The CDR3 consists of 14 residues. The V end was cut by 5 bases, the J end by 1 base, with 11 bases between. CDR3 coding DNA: TGTGCCAGTAGTCCAGACCGGGGGAACACTGAAGCTTTCTTT. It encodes CASSPDRGNTEAFF.

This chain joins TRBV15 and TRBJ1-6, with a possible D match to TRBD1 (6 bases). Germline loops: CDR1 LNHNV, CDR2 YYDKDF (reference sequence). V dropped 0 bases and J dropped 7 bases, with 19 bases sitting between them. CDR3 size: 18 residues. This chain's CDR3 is CATSRDPQGKQRNSPLHF. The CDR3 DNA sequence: TGTGCCACCAGCAGAGATCCCCAGGGGAAGCAGAGGAATTCACCCCTCCACTTT.

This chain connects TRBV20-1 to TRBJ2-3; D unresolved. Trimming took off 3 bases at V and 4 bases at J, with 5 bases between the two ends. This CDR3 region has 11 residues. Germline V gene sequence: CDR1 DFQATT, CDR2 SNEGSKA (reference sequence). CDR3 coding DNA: TGCAGTGCTAGTTCTCCAGATACGCAGTATTTT. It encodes CSASSPDTQYF.

CDR3 in DNA: TGTGCCAGCAGCCCCATGAGGAGTCAAGAGACCCAGTACTTC. Translated: CASSPMRSQETQYF. The chain joins TRBV7-2 to TRBJ2-5; D remains unclear. Trimming shortened V by 5 bases and J by 2 bases, and 12 bases separated the two germline ends. There are 14 residues in the CDR3. CDR1 SGHTA and CDR2 FQGNSA come from the germline V gene. Looking up the rest from reference TRBV7-2 and TRBJ2-5 gives the full variable domain: GAGVSQSPSNKVTEKGKDVELRCDPISGHTALYWYRQSLGQGLEFLIYFQGNSAPDKSGLPSDRFSAERTGGSVSTLTIQRTQQEDSAVYLCASSPMRSQETQYFGPGTRLLVL.

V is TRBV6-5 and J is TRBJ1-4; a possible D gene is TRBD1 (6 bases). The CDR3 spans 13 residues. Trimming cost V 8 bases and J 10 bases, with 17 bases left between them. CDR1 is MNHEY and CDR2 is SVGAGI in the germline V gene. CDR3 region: CASARGTTGKLFF. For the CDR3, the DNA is TGTGCCAGCGCCCGAGGGACAACAGGAAAACTGTTTTTT.